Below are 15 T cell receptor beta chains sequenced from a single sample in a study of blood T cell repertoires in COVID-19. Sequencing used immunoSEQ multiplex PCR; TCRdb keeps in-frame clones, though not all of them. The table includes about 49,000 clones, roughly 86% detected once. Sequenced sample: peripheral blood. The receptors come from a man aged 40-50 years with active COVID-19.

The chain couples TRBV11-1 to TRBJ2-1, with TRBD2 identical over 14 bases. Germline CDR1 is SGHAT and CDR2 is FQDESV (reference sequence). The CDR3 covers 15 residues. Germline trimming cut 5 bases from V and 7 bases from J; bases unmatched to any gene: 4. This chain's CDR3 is CASSQWTSGRNEQFF. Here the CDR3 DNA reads TGTGCCAGCAGCCAATGGACTAGCGGGAGGAATGAGCAGTTCTTC.

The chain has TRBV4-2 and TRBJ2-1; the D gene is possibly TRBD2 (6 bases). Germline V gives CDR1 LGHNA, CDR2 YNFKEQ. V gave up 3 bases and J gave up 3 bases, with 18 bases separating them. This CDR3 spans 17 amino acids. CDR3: CASSHATGPGVYNEQFF. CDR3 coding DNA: TGTGCCAGCAGCCACGCGACCGGGCCGGGGGTCTACAATGAGCAGTTCTTC.

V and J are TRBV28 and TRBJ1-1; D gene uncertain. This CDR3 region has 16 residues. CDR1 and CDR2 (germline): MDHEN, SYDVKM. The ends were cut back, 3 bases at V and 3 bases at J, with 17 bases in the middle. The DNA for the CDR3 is TGTGCCAGCAGTTTTAAACGGTCGGGGATGGACACTGAAGCTTTCTTT. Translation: CASSFKRSGMDTEAFF.

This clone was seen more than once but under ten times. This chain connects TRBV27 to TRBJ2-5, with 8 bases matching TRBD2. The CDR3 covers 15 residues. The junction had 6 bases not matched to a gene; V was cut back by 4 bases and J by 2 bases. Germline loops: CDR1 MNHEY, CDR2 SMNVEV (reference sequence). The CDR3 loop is CASSSPQRGQETQYF. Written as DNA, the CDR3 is TGTGCCAGCAGTTCCCCTCAGCGGGGGCAAGAGACCCAGTACTTC.

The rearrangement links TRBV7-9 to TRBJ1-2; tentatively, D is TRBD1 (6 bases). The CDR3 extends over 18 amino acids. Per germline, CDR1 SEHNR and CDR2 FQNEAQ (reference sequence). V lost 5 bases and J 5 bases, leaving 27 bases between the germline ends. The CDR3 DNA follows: TGTGCCAGCAGCCTAGTGGGCCAGGGGCTCAAGTCTGGGTATGGCTACACCTTC. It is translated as CASSLVGQGLKSGYGYTF.

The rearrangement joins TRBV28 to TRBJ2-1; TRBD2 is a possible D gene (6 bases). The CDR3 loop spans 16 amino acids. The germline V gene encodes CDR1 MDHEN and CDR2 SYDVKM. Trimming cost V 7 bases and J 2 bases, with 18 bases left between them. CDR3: CASIIYRDSPYNEQFF. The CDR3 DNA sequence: TGTGCCAGCATAATCTATAGGGACTCTCCCTACAATGAGCAGTTCTTC.

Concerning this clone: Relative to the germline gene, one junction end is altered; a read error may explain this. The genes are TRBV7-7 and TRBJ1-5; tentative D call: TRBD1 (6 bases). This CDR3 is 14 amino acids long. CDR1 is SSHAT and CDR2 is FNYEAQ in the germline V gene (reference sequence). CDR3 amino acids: CASTSQFGTQPQHF. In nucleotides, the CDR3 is TGTGCTAGCACCTCACAATTTGGGACACAGCCCCAGCATTTT.

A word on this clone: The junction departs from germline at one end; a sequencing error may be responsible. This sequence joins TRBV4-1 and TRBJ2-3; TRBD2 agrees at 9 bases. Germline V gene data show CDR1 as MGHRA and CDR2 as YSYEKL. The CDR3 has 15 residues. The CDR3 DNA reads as TGCGCCAGCAGCCAAGGCGGGGGGGGCACAGAAACGCAGTATTTT. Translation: CASSQGGGGTETQYF.

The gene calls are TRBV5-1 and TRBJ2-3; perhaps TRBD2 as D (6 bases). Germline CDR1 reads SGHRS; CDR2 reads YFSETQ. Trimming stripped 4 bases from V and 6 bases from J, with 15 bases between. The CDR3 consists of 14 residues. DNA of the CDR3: TGCGCCAGCAGCGGAGGGACGGGCGTGGATACGCAGTATTTT. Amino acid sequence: CASSGGTGVDTQYF.

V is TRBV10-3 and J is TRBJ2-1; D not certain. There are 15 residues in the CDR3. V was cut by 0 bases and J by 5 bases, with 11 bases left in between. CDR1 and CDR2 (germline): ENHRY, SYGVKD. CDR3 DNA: TGTGCCATCAGTGAGTCAAAAGCGCTGGACAATGAGCAGTTCTTC. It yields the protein CAISESKALDNEQFF.

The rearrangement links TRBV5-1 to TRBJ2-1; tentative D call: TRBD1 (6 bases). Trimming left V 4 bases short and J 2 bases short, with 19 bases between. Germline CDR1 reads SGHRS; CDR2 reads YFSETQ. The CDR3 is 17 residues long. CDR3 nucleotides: TGCGCCAGCAGCCCCTCCCCCGACAGGCTCGCCTACAATGAGCAGTTCTTC. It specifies CASSPSPDRLAYNEQFF.

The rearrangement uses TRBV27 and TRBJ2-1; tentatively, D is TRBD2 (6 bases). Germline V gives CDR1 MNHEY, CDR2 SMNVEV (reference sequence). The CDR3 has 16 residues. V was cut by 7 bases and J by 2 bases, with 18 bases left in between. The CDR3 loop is CASTPPRWGAYNEQFF. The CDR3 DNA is TGTGCCAGCACCCCCCCCCGTTGGGGGGCCTACAATGAGCAGTTCTTC.

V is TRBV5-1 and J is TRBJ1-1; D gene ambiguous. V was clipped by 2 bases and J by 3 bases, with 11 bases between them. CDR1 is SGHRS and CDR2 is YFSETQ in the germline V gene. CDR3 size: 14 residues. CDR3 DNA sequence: TGCGCCAGCAGCTTCTTAGGAGACGACACTGAAGCTTTCTTT. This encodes CASSFLGDDTEAFF.

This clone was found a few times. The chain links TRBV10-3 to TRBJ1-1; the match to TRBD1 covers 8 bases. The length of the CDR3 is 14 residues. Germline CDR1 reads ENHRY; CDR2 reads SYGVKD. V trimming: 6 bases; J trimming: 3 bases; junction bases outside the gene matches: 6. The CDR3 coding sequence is TGTGCCATCAGGTGGACAGGGAGCGACACTGAAGCTTTCTTT. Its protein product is CAIRWTGSDTEAFF.

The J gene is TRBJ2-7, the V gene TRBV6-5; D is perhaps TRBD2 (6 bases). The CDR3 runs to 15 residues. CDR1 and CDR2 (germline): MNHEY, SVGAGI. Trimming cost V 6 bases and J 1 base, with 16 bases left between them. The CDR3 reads CASRTGTASSYEQYF. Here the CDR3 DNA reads TGTGCCAGCAGGACCGGGACTGCGTCATCCTACGAGCAGTACTTC.